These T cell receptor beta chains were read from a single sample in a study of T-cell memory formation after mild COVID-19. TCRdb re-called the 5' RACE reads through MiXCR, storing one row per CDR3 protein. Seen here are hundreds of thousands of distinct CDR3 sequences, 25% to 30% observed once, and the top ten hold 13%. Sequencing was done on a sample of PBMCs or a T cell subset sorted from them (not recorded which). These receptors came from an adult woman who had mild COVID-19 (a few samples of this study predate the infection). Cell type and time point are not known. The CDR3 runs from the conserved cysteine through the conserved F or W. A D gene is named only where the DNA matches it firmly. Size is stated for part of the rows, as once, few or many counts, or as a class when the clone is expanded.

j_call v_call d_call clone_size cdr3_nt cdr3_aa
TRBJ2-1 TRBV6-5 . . TGTGCCATTAGCCGGGAATCCTCCTACAATGAGCAGTTCTTC CAISRESSYNEQFF
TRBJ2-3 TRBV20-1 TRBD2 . TGCAGTGCTAGAGATTCGGGCGGGAGAACAGATACGCAGTATTTT CSARDSGGRTDTQYF
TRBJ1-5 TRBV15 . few TGTGCCACCAGCAGATCCGTGGAGGAGCAGCCCCAGCATTTT CATSRSVEEQPQHF
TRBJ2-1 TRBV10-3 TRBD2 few TGTGCCATCAGTGAGTTAGCGGGAGGAGATGAGCAGTTCTTC CAISELAGGDEQFF
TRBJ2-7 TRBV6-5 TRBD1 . TGTGCCAGCAGCAAAGGGACAGTCCTTAACTACGAGCAGTACTTC CASSKGTVLNYEQYF
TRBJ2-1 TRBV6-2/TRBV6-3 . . TGTGCCAGCAGTTCACCTTGGGGGCGGGATGAGCAGTTCTTC CASSSPWGRDEQFF
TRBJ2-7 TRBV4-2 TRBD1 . TGTGCCAGCAGCCAAGGGTCAGGGGGCGGAGGCGAGCAGTACTTC CASSQGSGGGGEQYF
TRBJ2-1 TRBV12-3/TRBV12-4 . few TGTGCCAGCAGTTCGTTTCTGGCAGATGAGCAGTTCTTC CASSSFLADEQFF
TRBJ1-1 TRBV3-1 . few TGTGCCAGCAGCCAAGGGGACGGGGGCACTGAAGCTTTCTTT CASSQGDGGTEAFF
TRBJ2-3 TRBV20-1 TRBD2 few TGCAGTGCGGTAGCGGGGGGGAGAGATACGCAGTATTTT CSAVAGGRDTQYF
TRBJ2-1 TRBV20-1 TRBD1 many TGCAGTGCTAGATTACAGGGGTTTCGGAATGAGCAGTTCTTC CSARLQGFRNEQFF
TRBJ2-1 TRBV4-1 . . TGCGCCAGCAGCAAGGATGACAATGAGCAGTTCTTC CASSKDDNEQFF
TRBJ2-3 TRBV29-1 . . TGCAGCGTACGACCGACAGAGAATACGCAGTATTTT CSVRPTENTQYF
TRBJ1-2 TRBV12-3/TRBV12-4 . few TGTGCCAGCAGTTCTGAGGGCTATGGCTACACCTTC CASSSEGYGYTF
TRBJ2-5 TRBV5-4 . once TGTGCCAGCAGCCCCGGCTCGGGCATACAAGAGACCCAGTACTTC CASSPGSGIQETQYF
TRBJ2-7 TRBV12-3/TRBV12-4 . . TGTGCCAGCAGTTTCACGGACCTACTGGTGGAGCAGTACTTC CASSFTDLLVEQYF
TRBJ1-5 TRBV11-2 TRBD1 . TGTGCCAGCAGCACCGGACAGGGCCGGCAGCCCCAGCATTTT CASSTGQGRQPQHF
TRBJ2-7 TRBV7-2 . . TGTGCCAGCAGCCCTCGGGCAGGGCCGGGAGAGCAGTACTTC CASSPRAGPGEQYF
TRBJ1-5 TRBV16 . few TGTGCCAGCAGCCAATCCGGAGGGGGCAATCAGCCCCAGCATTTT CASSQSGGGNQPQHF
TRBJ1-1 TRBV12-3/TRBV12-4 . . TGTGCCAGCAGGCGCCCCTCAGCCTCGAGGGGCACTGAAGCTTTCTTT CASRRPSASRGTEAFF
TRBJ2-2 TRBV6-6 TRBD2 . TGTGCCAGCAGTTCTAGTAGCGGGAAGGACACCGGGGAGCTGTTTTTT CASSSSSGKDTGELFF
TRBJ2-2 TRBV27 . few TGTGCCAGCAGTTTATCCGGGGGGCCCACCGGGGAGCTGTTTTTT CASSLSGGPTGELFF
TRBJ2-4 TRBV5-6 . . TGTGCCAGCGGGGCTTCAGACCTAGCCAAAAACATTCAGTACTTC CASGASDLAKNIQYF
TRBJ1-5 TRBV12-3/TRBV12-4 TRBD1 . TGTGCCAGCGGGCCCGGGACAGGGGTTGTTGGCAATCAGCCCCAGCATTTT CASGPGTGVVGNQPQHF
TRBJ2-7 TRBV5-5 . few TGTGCCAGCAGCTTGGTTCCGAGGGAGGCCGTTTACGAGCAGTACTTC CASSLVPREAVYEQYF
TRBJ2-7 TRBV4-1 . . TGCGCCAGCAGCCAAAGGTGGCAGAACTACGAGCAGTACTTC CASSQRWQNYEQYF
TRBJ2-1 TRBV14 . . TGTGCCAGCAGCCAAGACGGGGTTCAAAGGTTCGGCGACAATGAGCAGTTCTTC CASSQDGVQRFGDNEQFF
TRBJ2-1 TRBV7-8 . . TGTGCCAGCAGCCGGTCCCGACTTTTACGGAATAACAATGAGCAGTTCTTC CASSRSRLLRNNNEQFF
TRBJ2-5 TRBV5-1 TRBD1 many TGCGCCAGCAGCTCGAATGACAGGGTATGGGAGACCCAGTACTTC CASSSNDRVWETQYF
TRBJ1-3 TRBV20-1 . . TGCAGTGCTAGAACCGGGGTGAGAAACACCATATATTTT CSARTGVRNTIYF
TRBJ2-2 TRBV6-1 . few TGTGCCAGCAGTGATGGGGGCACCGGGGAGCTGTTTTTT CASSDGGTGELFF
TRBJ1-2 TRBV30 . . TGTGCCTGGAAGGGGATACGGTTCTATGGCTACACCTTC CAWKGIRFYGYTF
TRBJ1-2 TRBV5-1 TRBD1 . TGCGCCAGCAGCGATACTCAGGGGGACTATGGCTACACCTTC CASSDTQGDYGYTF
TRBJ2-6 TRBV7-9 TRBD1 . TGTGCCAGCAGGACCTCCGGGACAGAATCCTCTGGGGCCAACGTCCTGACTTTC CASRTSGTESSGANVLTF
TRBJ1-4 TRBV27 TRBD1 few TGTGCCAGCAGGTCATACCGAGGGGGCACAACTAATGAAAAACTGTTTTTT CASRSYRGGTTNEKLFF
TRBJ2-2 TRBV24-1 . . TGTGCCACCAGTGAGCCCGGACTCCTCGGAACCGGGGAGCTGTTTTTT CATSEPGLLGTGELFF
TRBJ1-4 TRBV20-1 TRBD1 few TGCAGTGCTACCTCGACAGGGTTTAATGAAAAACTGTTTTTT CSATSTGFNEKLFF
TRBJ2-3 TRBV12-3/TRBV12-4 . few TGTGCCAGCAGTCTTCAGTCAGATACGCAGTATTTT CASSLQSDTQYF
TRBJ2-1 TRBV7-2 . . TGTGCCAGCAGCGGAACGCTACAGAGGGAGCAGTTCTTC CASSGTLQREQFF
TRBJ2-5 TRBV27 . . TGTGCCAGCAGTTTATCAGACAGATTGGAGACCCAGTACTTC CASSLSDRLETQYF
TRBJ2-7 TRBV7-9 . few TGTGCCAGCAGCTTAGTTGCAGGCTCGAGGACGAGGCAGTACTTC CASSLVAGSRTRQYF
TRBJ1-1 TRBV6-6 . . TGTGCCAGCAGCCCCGCGGTAGGAGGGTATGGGACTGAAGCTTTCTTT CASSPAVGGYGTEAFF
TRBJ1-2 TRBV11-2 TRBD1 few TGTGCCAGCAGCTTAGAACCCTGGACAGGAGGGCACTATGGCTACACCTTC CASSLEPWTGGHYGYTF
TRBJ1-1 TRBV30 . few TGTGCCTGGGACTGGGGGGCAGGAAACACTGAAGCTTTCTTT CAWDWGAGNTEAFF
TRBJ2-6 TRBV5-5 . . TGTGCCAGCAGCTTGGATGTGCGCTGGCATCCTGGGGCCAACGTCCTGACTTTC CASSLDVRWHPGANVLTF
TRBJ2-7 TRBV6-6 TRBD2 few TGTGCCAGCAGCCAGGCGGGGGAATACTACGAGCAGTACTTC CASSQAGEYYEQYF
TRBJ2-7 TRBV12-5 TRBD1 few TGTGCTAGTGCCGGACCGGGACAGGGGCTCGGTGAGCAGTACTTC CASAGPGQGLGEQYF
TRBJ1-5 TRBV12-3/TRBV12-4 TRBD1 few TGTGCCAGCAGCGGGACAGGGGGCGCGGGGAGCAATCAGCCCCAGCATTTT CASSGTGGAGSNQPQHF
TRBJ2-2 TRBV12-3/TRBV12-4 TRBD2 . TGTGCCAGCAGAACTAGCGGGAGGGCGAACACCGGGGAGCTGTTTTTT CASRTSGRANTGELFF
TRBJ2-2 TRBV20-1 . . TGCAGTGCTTGGAGACCGGGAGCGACCGGGGAGCTGTTTTTT CSAWRPGATGELFF